The 4 T cell receptor beta chains below come from one sample, sequenced in a study of human T cells and chemical hapten exposure. Time point described: patch test 2, 6 weeks after DPC sensitization. The treatment denotes: therapeutic diphenylcyclopropenone sensitization with weekly scalp DPC. TCRdb used MiXCR to reprocess the RACE reads, holding one entry per CDR3 protein. The data contain about 350,000 distinct CDR3 sequences, roughly 6.3% of them singletons. The sequences come from whole blood, collected in connection with sensitization to the hapten diphenylcyclopropenone (DPC). The receptors originated from a woman between 18 and 30 years old with alopecia areata. Some clones in this sample may be carry-over from other donors' samples.

This clonotype was counted between two and nine times. The J gene is TRBJ1-2, the V gene TRBV3-1; TRBD1 aligns across 10 bases. Per the germline V gene, CDR1 is LGHDT and CDR2 is YNNKEL (reference sequence). V lost 5 bases and J lost 6; bases outside the gene matches: 3. The length of the CDR3 is 13 residues. CDR3 sequence (DNA): TGTGCCAGCAGCATCGGACAGGGGGATGGCTACACCTTC. The encoded protein is CASSIGQGDGYTF.

This clonotype was observed a handful of times. This chain joins TRBV3-1 and TRBJ2-3, with 8 bases aligning to TRBD2. Looked up from germline, CDR1 is LGHDT and CDR2 is YNNKEL (reference sequence). The CDR3 consists of 16 residues. J was trimmed by 2 bases and V by 4 bases; bases with no gene match: 8. Written as DNA, the CDR3 is TGTGCCAGCAGCCGCCTAGCGGGTACAACCACAGATACGCAGTATTTT. It codes for CASSRLAGTTTDTQYF.

This clonotype was detected ten times or more. The rearrangement uses TRBV4-1 and TRBJ2-3; 12 bases are shared with TRBD2. CDR3 length equals 16 residues. The germline gives CDR1 MGHRA, CDR2 YSYEKL. V was clipped by 1 base and J by 1 base; unmatched bases: 0. This chain's CDR3 is CASSQGLAGGTDTQYF. The CDR3 DNA follows: TGCGCCAGCAGCCAAGGACTAGCGGGAGGCACAGATACGCAGTATTTT.

This clonotype was picked up many times. The rearrangement uses TRBV3-1 and TRBJ2-1, with 13 bases matching TRBD2. CDR3 size: 15 residues. Germline V gene data show CDR1 as LGHDT and CDR2 as YNNKEL (reference sequence). V gave up 7 bases and J gave up 4 bases; unmatched junction bases: 4. The CDR3 is CASIGGLAGYNEQFF. For the CDR3, the DNA is TGTGCCAGCATCGGGGGACTAGCGGGGTACAATGAGCAGTTCTTC.